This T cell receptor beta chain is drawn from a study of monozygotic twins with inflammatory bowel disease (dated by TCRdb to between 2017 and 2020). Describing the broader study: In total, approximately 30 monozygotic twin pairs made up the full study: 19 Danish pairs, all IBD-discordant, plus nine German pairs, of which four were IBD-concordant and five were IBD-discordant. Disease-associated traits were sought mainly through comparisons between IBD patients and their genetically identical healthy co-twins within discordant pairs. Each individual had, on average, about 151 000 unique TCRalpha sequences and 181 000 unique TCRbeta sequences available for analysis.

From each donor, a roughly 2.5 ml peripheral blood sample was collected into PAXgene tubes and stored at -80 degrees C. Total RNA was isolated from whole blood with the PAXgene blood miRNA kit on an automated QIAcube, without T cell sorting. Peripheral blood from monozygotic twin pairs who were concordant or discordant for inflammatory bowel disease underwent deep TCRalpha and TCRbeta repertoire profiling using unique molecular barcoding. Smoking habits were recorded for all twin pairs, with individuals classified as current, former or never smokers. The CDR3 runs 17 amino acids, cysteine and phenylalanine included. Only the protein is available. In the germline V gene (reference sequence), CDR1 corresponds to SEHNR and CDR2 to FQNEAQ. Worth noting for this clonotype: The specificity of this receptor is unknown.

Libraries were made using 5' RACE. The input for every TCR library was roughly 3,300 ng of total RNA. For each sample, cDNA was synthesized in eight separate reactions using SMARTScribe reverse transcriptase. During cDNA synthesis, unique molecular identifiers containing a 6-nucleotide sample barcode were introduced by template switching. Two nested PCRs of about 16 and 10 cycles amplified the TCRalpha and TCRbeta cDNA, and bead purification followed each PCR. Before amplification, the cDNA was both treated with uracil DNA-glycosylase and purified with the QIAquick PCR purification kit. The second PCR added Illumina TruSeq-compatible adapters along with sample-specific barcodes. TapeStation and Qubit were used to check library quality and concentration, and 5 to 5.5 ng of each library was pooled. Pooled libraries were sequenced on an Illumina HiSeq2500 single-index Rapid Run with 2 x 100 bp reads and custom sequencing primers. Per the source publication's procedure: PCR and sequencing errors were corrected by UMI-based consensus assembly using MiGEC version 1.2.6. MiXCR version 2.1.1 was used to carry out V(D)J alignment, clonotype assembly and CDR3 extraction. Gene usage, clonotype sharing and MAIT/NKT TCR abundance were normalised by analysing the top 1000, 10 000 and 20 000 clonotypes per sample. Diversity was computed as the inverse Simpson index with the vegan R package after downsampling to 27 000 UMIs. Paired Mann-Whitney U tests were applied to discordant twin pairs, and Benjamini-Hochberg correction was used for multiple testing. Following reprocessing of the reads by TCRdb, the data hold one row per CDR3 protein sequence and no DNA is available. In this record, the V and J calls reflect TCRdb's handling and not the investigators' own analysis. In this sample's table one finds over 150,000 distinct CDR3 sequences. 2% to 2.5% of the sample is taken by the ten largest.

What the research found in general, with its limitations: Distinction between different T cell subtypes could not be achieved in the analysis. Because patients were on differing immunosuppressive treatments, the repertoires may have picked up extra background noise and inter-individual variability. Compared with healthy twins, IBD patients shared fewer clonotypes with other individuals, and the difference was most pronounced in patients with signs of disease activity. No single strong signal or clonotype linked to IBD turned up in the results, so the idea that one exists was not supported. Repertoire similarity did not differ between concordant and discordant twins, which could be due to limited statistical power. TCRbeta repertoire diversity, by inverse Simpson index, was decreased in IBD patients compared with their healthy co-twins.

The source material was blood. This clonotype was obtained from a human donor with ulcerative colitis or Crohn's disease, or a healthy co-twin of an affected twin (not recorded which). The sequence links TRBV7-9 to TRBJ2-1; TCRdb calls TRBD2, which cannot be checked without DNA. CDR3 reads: CASSSPRVAGVVGEQFF.